This T cell receptor beta chain was recovered during a study of cytomegalovirus exposure and HLA in healthy donors. Across the whole study: Earlier findings included nearly 120 million unique TCR beta sequences obtained from 150 million to 200 million T cells. The study's findings and limits: A reported reduction in N-insertions relative to the roughly 710-donor mean was seen in an Asian-associated ancestry cluster in a later analysis.

Trimming at V came to 4 bases and at J to 0 bases, leaving 6 bases not matched to a gene. Germline CDR1 MGHRA, CDR2 YSYEKL. The CDR3 runs 16 residues. Concerning this clone itself: Its antigen is still unknown.

A multiplex PCR was run with 60 Vbeta primers and 13 Jbeta primers. Sequencing was performed with immunoSEQ multiplex PCR; in TCRdb, only in-frame clones are kept and a portion is missing. The data hold about 120,000 clones, with 75% to 90% observed a single time. The chain links TRBV4-1 to TRBJ1-2, with TRBD1 matching over 9 bases. The sequence derives from a man aged 30 to 45 in good health and CMV-seronegative. Sequenced input: PBMCs. This CDR3 reads CASSPSWTGANYGYTF. As DNA, the CDR3 is TGCGCCAGCAGCCCGAGCTGGACAGGGGCTAACTATGGCTACACCTTC.